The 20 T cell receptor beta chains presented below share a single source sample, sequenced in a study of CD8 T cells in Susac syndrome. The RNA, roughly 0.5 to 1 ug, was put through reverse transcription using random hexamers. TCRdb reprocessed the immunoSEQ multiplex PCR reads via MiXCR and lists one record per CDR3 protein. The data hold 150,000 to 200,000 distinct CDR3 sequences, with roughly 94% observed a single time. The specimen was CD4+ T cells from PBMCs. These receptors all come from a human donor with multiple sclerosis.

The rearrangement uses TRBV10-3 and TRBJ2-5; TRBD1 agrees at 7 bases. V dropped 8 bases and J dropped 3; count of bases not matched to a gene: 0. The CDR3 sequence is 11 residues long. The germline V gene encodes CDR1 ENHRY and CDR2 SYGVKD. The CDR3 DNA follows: TGTGCCATCGGGACAGAAGAGACCCAGTACTTC. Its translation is CAIGTEETQYF.

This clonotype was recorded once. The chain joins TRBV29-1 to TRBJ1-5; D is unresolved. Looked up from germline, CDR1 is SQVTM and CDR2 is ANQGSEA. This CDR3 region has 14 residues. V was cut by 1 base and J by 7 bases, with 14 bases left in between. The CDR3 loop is CSVEVEGMGQPQHF. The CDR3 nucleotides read TGCAGCGTTGAAGTGGAGGGTATGGGGCAGCCCCAGCATTTT.

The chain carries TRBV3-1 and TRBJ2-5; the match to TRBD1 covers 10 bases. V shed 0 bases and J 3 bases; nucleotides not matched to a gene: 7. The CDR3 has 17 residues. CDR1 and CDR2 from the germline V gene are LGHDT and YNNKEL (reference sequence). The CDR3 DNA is TGTGCCAGCAGCCAAGAAAGTCGCGGGACAGGGGAAGAGACCCAGTACTTC. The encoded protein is CASSQESRGTGEETQYF.

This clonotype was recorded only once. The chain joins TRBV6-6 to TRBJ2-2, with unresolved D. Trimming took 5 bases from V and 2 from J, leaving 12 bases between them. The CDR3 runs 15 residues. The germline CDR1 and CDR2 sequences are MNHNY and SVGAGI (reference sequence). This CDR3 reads CASSGRASNTGELFF. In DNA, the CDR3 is TGTGCCAGCAGTGGCCGGGCCTCCAACACCGGGGAGCTGTTTTTT.

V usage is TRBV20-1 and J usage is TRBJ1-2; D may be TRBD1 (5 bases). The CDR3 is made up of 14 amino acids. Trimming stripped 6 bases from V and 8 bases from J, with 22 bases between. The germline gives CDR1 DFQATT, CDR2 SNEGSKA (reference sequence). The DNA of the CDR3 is TGCAGTGCATTTGACACCGGGGGAGGAGAAGGCTACACCTTC. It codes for CSAFDTGGGEGYTF.

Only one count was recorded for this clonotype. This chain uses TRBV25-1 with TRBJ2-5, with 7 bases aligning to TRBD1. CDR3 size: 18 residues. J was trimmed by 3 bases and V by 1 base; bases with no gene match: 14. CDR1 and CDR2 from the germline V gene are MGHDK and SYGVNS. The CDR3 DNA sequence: TGTGCCAGCAGTGAATTGGGCTATGGGACAGAGGGAAAAGAGACCCAGTACTTC. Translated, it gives CASSELGYGTEGKETQYF.

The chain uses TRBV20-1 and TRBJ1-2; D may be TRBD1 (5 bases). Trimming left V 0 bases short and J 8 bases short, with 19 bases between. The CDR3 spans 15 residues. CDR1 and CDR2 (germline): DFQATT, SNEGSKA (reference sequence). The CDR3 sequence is CSARETGRALGGYTF. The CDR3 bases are TGCAGTGCTAGAGAGACCGGCAGGGCCTTAGGCGGCTACACCTTC.

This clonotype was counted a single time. CDR3 sequence: CASSAYSTVSSSGANVLTF. In DNA form, the CDR3 reads TGTGCCAGCAGCGCCTATTCGACGGTCTCCAGCTCTGGGGCCAACGTCCTGACTTTC. The chain couples TRBV4-2 to TRBJ2-6, with D hard to call. V lost 5 bases, J lost 0 bases, and 20 bases lay in between. This CDR3 has 19 amino acids. Germline CDR1 reads LGHNA; CDR2 reads YNFKEQ.

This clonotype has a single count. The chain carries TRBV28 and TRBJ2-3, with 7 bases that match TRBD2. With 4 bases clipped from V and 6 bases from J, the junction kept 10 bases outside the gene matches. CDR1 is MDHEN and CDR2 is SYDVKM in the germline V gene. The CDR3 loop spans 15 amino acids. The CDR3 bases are TGTGCCAGCAGTTGGAAGAGACTAGCAGTGGATACGCAGTATTTT. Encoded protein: CASSWKRLAVDTQYF.

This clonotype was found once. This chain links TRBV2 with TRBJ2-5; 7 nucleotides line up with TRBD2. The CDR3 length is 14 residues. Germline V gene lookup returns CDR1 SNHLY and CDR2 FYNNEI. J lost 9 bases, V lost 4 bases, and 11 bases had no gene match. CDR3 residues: CASSVFEAGAAQYF. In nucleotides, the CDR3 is TGTGCCAGCAGTGTATTTGAGGCGGGAGCGGCCCAGTACTTC.

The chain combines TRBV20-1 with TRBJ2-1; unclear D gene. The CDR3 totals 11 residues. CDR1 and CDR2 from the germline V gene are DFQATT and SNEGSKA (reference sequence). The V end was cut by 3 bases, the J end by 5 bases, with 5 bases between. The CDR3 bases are TGCAGTGCTAGCGATAACAATGAGCAGTTCTTC. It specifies CSASDNNEQFF.

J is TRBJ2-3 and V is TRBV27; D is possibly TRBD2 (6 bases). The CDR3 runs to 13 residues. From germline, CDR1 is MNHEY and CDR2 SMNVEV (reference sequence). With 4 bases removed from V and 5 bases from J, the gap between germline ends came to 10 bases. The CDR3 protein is CASSWTGVDTQYF. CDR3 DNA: TGTGCCAGCAGTTGGACGGGAGTAGATACGCAGTATTTT.

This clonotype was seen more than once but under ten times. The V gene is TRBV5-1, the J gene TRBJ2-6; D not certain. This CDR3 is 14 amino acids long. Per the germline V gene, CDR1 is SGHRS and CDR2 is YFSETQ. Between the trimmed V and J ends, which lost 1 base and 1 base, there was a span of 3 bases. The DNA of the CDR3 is TGCGCCAGCAGCTTGTGGTCTGGGGCCAACGTCCTGACTTTC. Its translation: CASSLWSGANVLTF. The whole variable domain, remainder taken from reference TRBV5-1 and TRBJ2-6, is KAGVTQTPRYLIKTRGQQVTLSCSPISGHRSVSWYQQTPGQGLQFLFEYFSETQRNKGNFPGRFSGRQFSNSRSEMNVSTLELGDSALYLCASSLWSGANVLTFGAGSRLTVL.

As DNA, the CDR3 is TGCGCCAGCAGCTCGCGACAGGGGGCCCAGTCTGGGGCCAACGTCCTGACTTTC. Translation: CASSSRQGAQSGANVLTF. The gene calls are TRBV5-1 and TRBJ2-6; TRBD1 matches 10 bases. This CDR3 region has 18 residues. Germline V gives CDR1 SGHRS, CDR2 YFSETQ. V shed 3 bases, J shed 1 base, and the junction held 7 bases outside the gene matches.

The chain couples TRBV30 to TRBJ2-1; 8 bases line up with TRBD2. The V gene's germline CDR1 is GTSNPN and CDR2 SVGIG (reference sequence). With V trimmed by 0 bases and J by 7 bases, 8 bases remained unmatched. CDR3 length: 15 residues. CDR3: CAWSVRSGIINEQFF. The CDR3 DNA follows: TGTGCCTGGAGTGTACGTAGCGGGATTATTAATGAGCAGTTCTTC.

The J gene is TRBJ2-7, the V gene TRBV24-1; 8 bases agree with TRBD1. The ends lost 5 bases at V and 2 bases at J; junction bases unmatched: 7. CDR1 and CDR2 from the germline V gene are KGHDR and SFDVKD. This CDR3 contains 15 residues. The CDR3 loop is CATSAPGTGAYEQYF. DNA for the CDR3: TGTGCCACCAGTGCCCCTGGGACAGGAGCCTACGAGCAGTACTTC.

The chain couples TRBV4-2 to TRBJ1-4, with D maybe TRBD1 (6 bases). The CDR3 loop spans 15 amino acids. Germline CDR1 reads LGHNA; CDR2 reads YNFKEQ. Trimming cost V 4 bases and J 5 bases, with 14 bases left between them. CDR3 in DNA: TGTGCCAGCAGCCCCCCAGGGGAGACGAATGAAAAACTGTTTTTT. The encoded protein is CASSPPGETNEKLFF.

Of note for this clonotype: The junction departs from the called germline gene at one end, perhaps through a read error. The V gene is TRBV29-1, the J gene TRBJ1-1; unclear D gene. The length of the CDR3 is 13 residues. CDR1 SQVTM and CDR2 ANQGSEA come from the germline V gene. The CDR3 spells CSVEASVNTEASF. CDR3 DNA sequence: TGCAGCGTTGAAGCTTCGGTGAACACTGAAGCTTCCTTT.

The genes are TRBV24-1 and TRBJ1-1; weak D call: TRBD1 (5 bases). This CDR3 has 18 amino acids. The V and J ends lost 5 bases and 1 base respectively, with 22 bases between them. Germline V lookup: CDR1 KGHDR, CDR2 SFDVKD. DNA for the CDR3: TGTGCCACCAGTGCCGGTGGGGCAGCCGGATTCAGGAACACTGAAGCTTTCTTT. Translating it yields CATSAGGAAGFRNTEAFF.

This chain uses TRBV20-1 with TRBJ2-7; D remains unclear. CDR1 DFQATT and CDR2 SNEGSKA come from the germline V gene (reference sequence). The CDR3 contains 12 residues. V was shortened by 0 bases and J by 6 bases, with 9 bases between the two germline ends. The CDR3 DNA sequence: TGCAGTGCTAGAGATCAAGCGCGCGAGCAGTACTTC. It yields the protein CSARDQAREQYF.